The next 18 T cell receptor beta chains were all read from a single sample in a study of T cells in localized non-small cell lung cancer. Generated by immunoSEQ multiplex PCR, the TCRdb table keeps only in-frame clones and is missing some. This table has roughly 48,000 clones, roughly 77% appearing once. Sequencing was performed on peripheral blood, taken before any cancer treatment. Receptors originate from a man aged 35-75 years with stage I squamous cell lung carcinoma.

This chain uses TRBV11-3 with TRBJ2-1; 9 bases fit TRBD1. J gave up 7 bases and V 4 bases, and 11 bases lay outside the gene matches. Germline V gene sequence: CDR1 SGHNT, CDR2 YENEEA. The CDR3 runs to 16 residues. DNA of the CDR3: TGTGCCAGCAGCTACCTGTCGGGACAGGGAAGAAATGAGCAGTTCTTC. Its protein is CASSYLSGQGRNEQFF.

The CDR3 reads CASSQSVAGNNSPLHF. CDR3 DNA sequence: TGTGCCAGCAGCCAATCGGTAGCAGGGAATAATTCACCCCTCCACTTT. This chain uses TRBV16 with TRBJ1-6; D might be TRBD1 (5 bases). This CDR3 region has 16 residues. With 0 bases removed from V and 5 bases from J, the gap between germline ends came to 11 bases. Germline V CDR1 and CDR2: KGHSY, FQNENV.

This sequence joins TRBV18 and TRBJ1-5; D uncertain. Germline CDR1 is KGHSH and CDR2 is LQKENI. The V end was cut by 0 bases, the J end by 2 bases, with 11 bases between. The CDR3 extends over 16 amino acids. CDR3 bases: TGTGCCAGCTCACCACCGGCAGGCGTCGGCAATCAGCCCCAGCATTTT. Residues: CASSPPAGVGNQPQHF.

The CDR3 sequence is CASSLRENIQYF. In DNA, the CDR3 is TGTGCCAGCAGCTTGAGGGAAAACATTCAGTACTTC. The genes are TRBV5-5 and TRBJ2-4; D gene uncertain. Germline loops: CDR1 SGHKS, CDR2 YYEKEE (reference sequence). V was pared by 1 base and J by 5 bases, with 4 bases between. The CDR3 is made up of 12 amino acids. Variable domain in full (rest from reference TRBV5-5 and TRBJ2-4): DAGVTQSPTHLIKTRGQQVTLRCSPISGHKSVSWYQQVLGQGPQFIFQYYEKEERGRGNFPDRFSARQFPNYSSELNVNALLLGDSALYLCASSLRENIQYFGAGTRLSVL.

The V call is TRBV2, the J call TRBJ2-7, with 9 bases matching TRBD1. This CDR3 is built from 12 residues. V lost 8 bases and J lost 6; bases outside the gene matches: 5. Germline V gives CDR1 SNHLY, CDR2 FYNNEI. CDR3 in DNA: TGTGCCAGCTCGGGACAGGGACGCGAGCAGTACTTC. Protein sequence: CASSGQGREQYF.

This chain uses TRBV19 with TRBJ2-2; D may correspond to TRBD1 or TRBD2 (5 bases each). CDR1 and CDR2 from the germline V gene are LNHDA and SQIVND (reference sequence). This CDR3 contains 14 residues. The V end was cut by 5 bases, the J end by 4 bases, with 11 bases between. The CDR3 loop is CASSPRDGTGELFF. The CDR3 DNA sequence: TGTGCCAGTAGTCCACGGGACGGCACCGGGGAGCTGTTTTTT. The whole variable domain, filled in from reference TRBV19 and TRBJ2-2, reads DGGITQSPKYLFRKEGQNVTLSCEQNLNHDAMYWYRQDPGQGLRLIYYSQIVNDFQKGDIAEGYSVSREKKESFPLTVTSAQKNPTAFYLCASSPRDGTGELFFGEGSRLTVL.

The CDR3 region is CASSLSNEQFF. As DNA, the CDR3 is TGTGCCAGCAGTTTGAGTAATGAGCAGTTCTTC. This sequence joins TRBV27 and TRBJ2-1; no reliable D call. The germline CDR1 and CDR2 sequences are MNHEY and SMNVEV (reference sequence). CDR3 length equals 11 residues. V gave up 3 bases and J gave up 7 bases, with 4 bases separating them.

This rearrangement joins TRBV18 to TRBJ1-4; D possibly corresponds to TRBD1 (5 bases). This CDR3 region has 17 residues. V gave up 0 bases and J gave up 3 bases, with 14 bases separating them. The germline CDR1 and CDR2 sequences are KGHSH and LQKENI. CDR3 coding DNA: TGTGCCAGCTCACCACCGACCGCAGCAGGGTCTAATGAAAAACTGTTTTTT. Translation: CASSPPTAAGSNEKLFF. The variable domain in full, with the rest retrieved from reference TRBV18 and TRBJ1-4, is NAGVMQNPRHLVRRRGQEARLRCSPMKGHSHVYWYRQLPEEGLKFMVYLQKENIIDESGMPKERFSAEFPKEGPSILRIQQVVRGDSAAYFCASSPPTAAGSNEKLFFGSGTQLSVL.

This chain joins TRBV2 and TRBJ2-3; 8 bases are shared with TRBD2. Germline V gene data show CDR1 as SNHLY and CDR2 as FYNNEI. V shed 5 bases, J shed 3 bases, and the junction held 7 bases outside the gene matches. The CDR3 sequence is 15 residues long. DNA for the CDR3: TGTGCCAGCAGTCGGGGAGGCGGGGGGACAGATACGCAGTATTTT. Protein: CASSRGGGGTDTQYF.

The chain recombines TRBV19 with TRBJ1-5; TRBD1 matches at 11 bases. Trimming removed 0 bases from V and 11 bases from J; junction bases left unmatched: 6. The CDR3 runs 15 residues. Germline loops: CDR1 LNHDA, CDR2 SQIVND (reference sequence). Here the CDR3 reads CASSIDLDRGLAQHF. The CDR3, as DNA: TGTGCCAGTAGTATAGATTTGGACAGGGGGCTCGCCCAGCATTTT.

This clone has just one count. The chain joins TRBV5-4 to TRBJ1-2; the D gene is possibly TRBD1 (6 bases). The CDR3 totals 17 residues. V shed 4 bases and J shed 3 bases, with 22 bases lying between them. Germline-derived CDR1 and CDR2 are SGHNT and YYREEE (reference sequence). CDR3 residues: CASSPSRGAARDYGYTF. The CDR3 DNA reads TGTGCCAGCAGCCCGAGTCGGGGGGCGGCAAGGGACTATGGCTACACCTTC.

This clone has only one observation. The V call is TRBV28, the J call TRBJ2-5; 11 bases line up with TRBD2. V was clipped by 5 bases and J by 5 bases; unmatched bases: 10. Germline V gene data show CDR1 as MDHEN and CDR2 as SYDVKM. The CDR3 totals 16 residues. In nucleotides, the CDR3 is TGTGCCAGCAGTCCCCCCCGTAGCGGGGGGGCTGAGACCCAGTACTTC. Translation: CASSPPRSGGAETQYF.

The V gene is TRBV19, the J gene TRBJ2-6, with a possible D match to TRBD1 (5 bases). V shed 9 bases and J shed 1 base, with 10 bases lying between them. The CDR3 has 14 amino acids. Per the germline V gene, CDR1 is LNHDA and CDR2 is SQIVND (reference sequence). The CDR3, as DNA: TGTGCCAGCCTTGGACAATCTGGGGCCAACGTCCTGACTTTC. This translates into CASLGQSGANVLTF.

This clone counts as medium-sized. The V gene is TRBV11-1, the J gene TRBJ1-1; 8 bases line up with TRBD1. V trimming: 4 bases; J trimming: 7 bases; junction bases outside the gene matches: 8. This CDR3 is 14 amino acids long. The germline V gene has CDR1 SGHAT and CDR2 FQDESV (reference sequence). CDR3 region: CASSSWGTGLEAFF. The CDR3 nucleotides are TGTGCCAGCAGCTCTTGGGGGACAGGACTTGAAGCTTTCTTT.

This clone was seen once. V and J are TRBV5-1 and TRBJ2-7, with TRBD1 identical over 9 bases. This CDR3 contains 15 residues. Germline assignment: CDR1 SGHRS and CDR2 YFSETQ. Trimming removed 3 bases from V and 0 bases from J; junction bases left unmatched: 4. Written as DNA, the CDR3 is TGCGCCAGCAGCTGGACAGGGGATGCCTCCTACGAGCAGTACTTC. Protein: CASSWTGDASYEQYF.

The chain couples TRBV5-6 to TRBJ1-2; D remains unclear. V lost 0 bases to trimming and J lost 8 bases, with 14 bases between them. The CDR3 is made up of 14 amino acids. Germline assignment: CDR1 SGHDT and CDR2 YYEEEE. This CDR3 reads CASSLGVSVRGYTF. The CDR3 DNA is TGTGCCAGCAGCTTGGGGGTTTCCGTGCGGGGCTACACCTTC. Drawing the rest from reference TRBV5-6 and TRBJ1-2, the complete variable domain is DAGVTQSPTHLIKTRGQQVTLRCSPKSGHDTVSWYQQALGQGPQFIFQYYEEEERQRGNFPDRFSGHQFPNYSSELNVNALLLGDSALYLCASSLGVSVRGYTFGSGTRLTVV.

The chain links TRBV6-1 to TRBJ1-1, with TRBD1 as a possible D gene (5 bases). The CDR3 runs to 13 residues. The germline V and J ends were trimmed by 2 bases and 9 bases, with 13 bases remaining between them. Germline CDR1 and CDR2: MNHNS and SASEGT. CDR3 region: CASSESLGGKAFF. The CDR3 nucleotides are TGTGCCAGCAGTGAAAGTCTTGGGGGTAAAGCTTTCTTT.

This sequence joins TRBV5-6 and TRBJ1-5; D not certain. The V end was cut by 1 base, the J end by 3 bases, with 8 bases between. Per germline, CDR1 SGHDT and CDR2 YYEEEE. This CDR3 spans 14 amino acids. CDR3 nucleotide sequence: TGTGCCAGCAGCTTGCGGTGGGACAATCAGCCCCAGCATTTT. This translates into CASSLRWDNQPQHF.